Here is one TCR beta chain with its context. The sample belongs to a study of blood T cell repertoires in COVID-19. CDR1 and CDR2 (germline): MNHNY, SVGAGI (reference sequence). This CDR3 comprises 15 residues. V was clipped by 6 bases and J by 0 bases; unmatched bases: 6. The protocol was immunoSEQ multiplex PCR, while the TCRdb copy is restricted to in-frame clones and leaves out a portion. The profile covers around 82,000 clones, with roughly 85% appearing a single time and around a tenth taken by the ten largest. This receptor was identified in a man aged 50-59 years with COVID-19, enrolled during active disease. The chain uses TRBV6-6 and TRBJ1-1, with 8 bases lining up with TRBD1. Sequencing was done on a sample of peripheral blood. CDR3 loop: CASRDRDRMNTEAFF. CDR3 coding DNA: TGTGCCAGCAGGGACAGGGATAGGATGAACACTGAAGCTTTCTTT.